A single sample gave rise to the 26 T cell receptor beta chains below, sequenced in a study of T cells after yellow fever vaccination. Using its own MiXCR run on the 5' RACE reads, TCRdb lists one record per CDR3 protein. The profile shows about 85,000 distinct CDR3 sequences, 13% of them singletons. The sample was CD8+ T cells not binding an NS4B(214-222) dextramer, sorted from PBMCs, taken approximately 22 days after the first yellow fever vaccination. The receptors come from a man aged 18 to 35 who received the YFV17D yellow fever vaccine.

The rearrangement joins TRBV7-8 to TRBJ1-4, with D possibly being TRBD1 (5 bases). The CDR3 runs to 15 residues. V was clipped by 3 bases and J by 8 bases, with 16 bases between them. Looked up from germline, CDR1 is SGHVS and CDR2 is FQNEAQ. CDR3 protein: CASSFGGGGLEKLFF. CDR3 nucleotide sequence: TGTGCCAGCAGCTTTGGGGGAGGTGGTCTAGAAAAACTGTTTTTT.

In its sample, this clonotype was seen a few times. V and J are TRBV28 and TRBJ2-3; D gene unclear. Germline loops: CDR1 MDHEN, CDR2 SYDVKM. The CDR3 is made up of 10 amino acids. Trimming left V 10 bases short and J 6 bases short, with 8 bases between. CDR3 DNA sequence: TGTGCCACCCGGTTTGATACGCAGTATTTT. This encodes CATRFDTQYF.

This clonotype has only one observation. The chain couples TRBV5-6 to TRBJ2-2, with 7 bases aligning to TRBD1. CDR3 length equals 15 residues. CDR1 is SGHDT, CDR2 YYEEEE, per germline. Trimming cost V 0 bases and J 7 bases; bases outside gene matches: 6. The CDR3 bases are TGTGCCAGCAGCTTGGCCGTAGGGGGCGGCGGGGAGCTGTTTTTT. Encoded protein: CASSLAVGGGGELFF.

This clonotype showed up just a few times. V usage is TRBV5-6 and J usage is TRBJ2-5, with D perhaps TRBD1 (6 bases). The CDR3 runs to 13 residues. Trimming took 4 bases from V and 3 from J, leaving 10 bases between them. Germline lookup yields CDR1 SGHDT and CDR2 YYEEEE. CDR3: CASSEHREETQYF. In nucleotides, the CDR3 is TGTGCCAGCAGCGAGCACAGGGAAGAGACCCAGTACTTC.

In this sample, this clonotype turned up a few times. The chain joins TRBV12-3 or TRBV12-4 to TRBJ2-3; 7 bases are a match to TRBD1. This CDR3 is 15 amino acids long. The V gene end was trimmed by 6 bases and the J gene end by 4 bases; junction bases not matched to a gene: 10. CDR3 protein: CASRFYRGEADTQYF. The CDR3 region has the DNA TGTGCCAGCAGATTTTACAGGGGAGAGGCAGATACGCAGTATTTT.

This clonotype showed up just a few times. The rearrangement links TRBV4-1 to TRBJ2-3; 7 nucleotides match TRBD1. Germline lookup yields CDR1 MGHRA and CDR2 YSYEKL. V lost 2 bases, J lost 0 bases, and 5 bases stayed unmatched. The CDR3 consists of 16 residues. The CDR3 spells CASSQPGQTSTDTQYF. The DNA for the CDR3 is TGCGCCAGCAGCCAACCGGGACAGACTAGCACAGATACGCAGTATTTT.

The V and J genes are TRBV9 and TRBJ2-1, with 8 bases identical to TRBD2. The germline V gene encodes CDR1 SGDLS and CDR2 YYNGEE. The CDR3 has 16 residues. The V and J ends lost 3 bases and 2 bases, in that order; junction bases with no gene match: 7. CDR3 bases: TGTGCCAGCAGCGACGGGGGGACTAGGGCCTACAATGAGCAGTTCTTC. Protein product: CASSDGGTRAYNEQFF. The full variable domain, rest sourced from reference TRBV9 and TRBJ2-1, is DSGVTQTPKHLITATGQRVTLRCSPRSGDLSVYWYQQSLDQGLQFLIQYYNGEERAKGNILERFSAQQFPDLHSELNLSSLELGDSALYFCASSDGGTRAYNEQFFGPGTRLTVL.

CDR3 amino acids: CASSPTGGRTEAFF. The CDR3 nucleotides are TGTGCCAGCAGCCCGACAGGGGGTAGGACTGAAGCTTTCTTT. J is TRBJ1-1 and V is TRBV3-1; 9 nucleotides align to TRBD1. V dropped 4 bases and J dropped 5; count of bases not matched to a gene: 5. The CDR3 extends over 14 amino acids. CDR1 and CDR2 (germline): LGHDT, YNNKEL (reference sequence). Supplemented by reference TRBV3-1 and TRBJ1-1, the full variable domain reads DTAVSQTPKYLVTQMGNDKSIKCEQNLGHDTMYWYKQDSKKFLKIMFSYNNKELIINETVPNRFSPKSPDKAHLNLHINSLELGDSAVYFCASSPTGGRTEAFFGQGTRLTVV.

V gene TRBV20-1 combines with J gene TRBJ1-6; D gene uncertain. Germline V gene sequence: CDR1 DFQATT, CDR2 SNEGSKA (reference sequence). Trimming took 0 bases from V and 10 from J, leaving 16 bases between them. CDR3 length equals 15 residues. The CDR3 reads CSARDIGGSGSPLHF. CDR3 bases: TGCAGTGCTAGAGATATCGGAGGATCGGGCTCACCCCTCCACTTT.

This clonotype has just a few counts. The rearrangement links TRBV7-9 to TRBJ2-7, with TRBD2 as a possible D gene (7 bases). V was cut by 2 bases and J by 7 bases, with 18 bases left in between. This CDR3 has 15 residues. CDR1 is SEHNR and CDR2 is FQNEAQ in the germline V gene (reference sequence). CDR3 amino acids: CASSLKDRQAGEQYF. DNA of the CDR3: TGTGCCAGCAGCTTAAAGGACAGACAAGCGGGGGAGCAGTACTTC.

This chain connects TRBV20-1 to TRBJ2-1; 9 nucleotides align to TRBD2. Germline CDR1 and CDR2: DFQATT and SNEGSKA (reference sequence). This CDR3 has 16 residues. The V gene end was trimmed by 3 bases and the J gene end by 7 bases; junction bases not matched to a gene: 13. In DNA form, the CDR3 reads TGCAGTGCTAGCGGCGGGGGGGCCTTCCCCCTAAATGAGCAGTTCTTC. It translates to CSASGGGAFPLNEQFF.

This clonotype came up a few times. The rearrangement joins TRBV5-1 to TRBJ2-1, with D maybe TRBD2 (6 bases). V gave up 4 bases and J gave up 3 bases, with 11 bases separating them. The CDR3 spans 14 residues. In germline, CDR1 is SGHRS, CDR2 YFSETQ. The CDR3 region is CASSGGLHYNEQFF. The CDR3 coding sequence is TGCGCCAGCAGCGGGGGACTTCACTACAATGAGCAGTTCTTC.

This clonotype was detected only a few times. CDR3 protein: CSAFRGGELFF. Written as DNA, the CDR3 is TGCAGTGCTTTCCGCGGCGGGGAGCTGTTTTTT. V gene TRBV20-1 combines with J gene TRBJ2-2, with D uncertain. CDR3 length: 11 residues. Trimming removed 5 bases from V and 7 bases from J, with 8 bases in between. CDR1 is DFQATT, CDR2 SNEGSKA, per germline (reference sequence).

This sequence joins TRBV7-2 and TRBJ2-2, with D perhaps assigned TRBD1 or TRBD2 (6 bases each). Per the germline V gene, CDR1 is SGHTA and CDR2 is FQGNSA. The CDR3 is made up of 16 amino acids. V was pared by 5 bases and J by 7 bases, with 20 bases between. The CDR3 DNA reads as TGTGCCAGCAGCCCCGGGGGCCTGGGGAAGGGCGGGGAGCTGTTTTTT. Protein sequence: CASSPGGLGKGGELFF. Variable domain in full (rest from reference TRBV7-2 and TRBJ2-2): GAGVSQSPSNKVTEKGKDVELRCDPISGHTALYWYRQSLGQGLEFLIYFQGNSAPDKSGLPSDRFSAERTGGSVSTLTIQRTQQEDSAVYLCASSPGGLGKGGELFFGEGSRLTVL.

The V gene is TRBV15, the J gene TRBJ2-1; D gene unclear. The CDR3 extends over 15 amino acids. The germline V gene has CDR1 LNHNV and CDR2 YYDKDF (reference sequence). Trimming left V 1 base short and J 5 bases short, with 12 bases between. CDR3 DNA: TGTGCCACCAGCAGAGCTGGGAATTCCAACAATGAGCAGTTCTTC. This sequence encodes CATSRAGNSNNEQFF.

This rearrangement joins TRBV6-2 or TRBV6-3 to TRBJ2-3; perhaps TRBD2 as D (5 bases). Trimming removed 4 bases from V and 4 bases from J, with 12 bases in between. There are 14 residues in the CDR3. Germline loops: CDR1 MNHEY, CDR2 SVGEGT. Here the CDR3 DNA reads TGTGCCAGCAGTTCCTCTGGACTCGCAGATACGCAGTATTTT. The encoded protein is CASSSSGLADTQYF.

The V gene is TRBV9, the J gene TRBJ2-3; the match to TRBD2 covers 8 bases. Trimming at V came to 0 bases and at J to 3 bases, leaving 9 bases not matched to a gene. The CDR3 totals 17 residues. Germline V gene data show CDR1 as SGDLS and CDR2 as YYNGEE. DNA for the CDR3: TGTGCCAGCAGCGTAGCTAACGGGGGGGCAGAGACAGATACGCAGTATTTT. Translated, it gives CASSVANGGAETDTQYF.

The rearrangement uses TRBV19 and TRBJ2-1; the D is unclear. Trimming stripped 7 bases from V and 4 bases from J, with 8 bases between. CDR1 and CDR2 from the germline V gene are LNHDA and SQIVND (reference sequence). The CDR3 spans 12 residues. This CDR3 is CASISGYNEQFF. CDR3 DNA: TGTGCCAGTATTTCTGGGTACAATGAGCAGTTCTTC. Using reference TRBV19 and TRBJ2-1 for the parts outside the CDR3, the full variable domain is DGGITQSPKYLFRKEGQNVTLSCEQNLNHDAMYWYRQDPGQGLRLIYYSQIVNDFQKGDIAEGYSVSREKKESFPLTVTSAQKNPTAFYLCASISGYNEQFFGPGTRLTVL.

This clonotype was observed a few times. The V gene is TRBV29-1, the J gene TRBJ1-2; a weak D match, TRBD1 (6 bases). Germline V gene data show CDR1 as SQVTM and CDR2 as ANQGSEA. Trimming took off 6 bases at V and 4 bases at J, with 12 bases between the two ends. The CDR3 consists of 12 residues. The CDR3 DNA sequence: TGCAGCGTCTTTCAGGGGACCTATGGCTACACCTTC. As protein: CSVFQGTYGYTF.

This clonotype has just a few counts. The J gene is TRBJ1-1, the V gene TRBV5-1; possibly TRBD1 for D (5 bases). The V end lost 0 bases, the J end lost 4 bases, and 13 bases lay between the germline ends. This CDR3 has 15 amino acids. The germline CDR1 and CDR2 sequences are SGHRS and YFSETQ. DNA of the CDR3: TGCGCCAGCAGCTTGGGGGGCCCTCGGGGCACTGAAGCTTTCTTT. It codes for CASSLGGPRGTEAFF.

Only one count was recorded for this clonotype. V and J are TRBV30 and TRBJ2-7, with TRBD1 as a possible D gene (5 bases). CDR1 and CDR2 from the germline V gene are GTSNPN and SVGIG (reference sequence). V was cut by 2 bases and J by 7 bases, with 18 bases left in between. The CDR3 is 14 amino acids. The CDR3 bases are TGTGCCTGGAGTAGAAAGACCAGGGTTGGGGAGCAGTACTTC. This sequence encodes CAWSRKTRVGEQYF.

The chain links TRBV2 to TRBJ1-5; D is possibly TRBD1 (5 bases). The CDR3 loop spans 16 amino acids. Trimming left V 3 bases short and J 3 bases short, with 15 bases between. Germline V gene lookup returns CDR1 SNHLY and CDR2 FYNNEI. The CDR3 region is CASSDRAAGLNQPQHF. The CDR3 DNA sequence: TGTGCCAGCAGTGATCGGGCGGCGGGGCTCAATCAGCCCCAGCATTTT.

V gene TRBV4-1 combines with J gene TRBJ2-3; 12 bases map to TRBD2. The germline gives CDR1 MGHRA, CDR2 YSYEKL. The V segment lost 3 bases and the J segment 3 bases; nucleotides outside the gene matches: 7. CDR3 length equals 17 residues. The CDR3 protein is CASSQFETSGGTDTQYF. CDR3 DNA: TGCGCCAGCAGCCAGTTCGAGACTAGCGGGGGTACAGATACGCAGTATTTT.

V and J are TRBV24-1 and TRBJ2-3; D remains unclear. CDR1 and CDR2 (germline): KGHDR, SFDVKD. V was shortened by 5 bases and J by 4 bases, with 9 bases between the two germline ends. This CDR3 has 13 amino acids. The CDR3 protein is CATSVSFSDTQYF. In DNA, the CDR3 is TGTGCCACCAGTGTTTCCTTTTCAGATACGCAGTATTTT.

This chain connects TRBV6-5 to TRBJ2-2; a weak D match, TRBD2 (6 bases). Germline CDR1 and CDR2: MNHEY and SVGAGI. The CDR3 extends over 13 amino acids. Trimming shortened V by 2 bases and J by 7 bases, and 8 bases separated the two germline ends. The CDR3 bases are TGTGCCAGCAGTTACGGGGGGATCGGGGAGCTGTTTTTT. As protein: CASSYGGIGELFF.

This clonotype was seen more than once but under ten times. This rearrangement joins TRBV6-2 or TRBV6-3 to TRBJ2-7; 10 positions match TRBD2. Germline CDR1 and CDR2: MNHEY and SVGEGT. Germline trimming cut 6 bases from V and 2 bases from J; bases unmatched to any gene: 7. This CDR3 region has 15 residues. The CDR3 nucleotides are TGTGCCAGCAGAGGAGTAGCGGGGGGCCCCTACGAGCAGTACGTC. Protein sequence: CASRGVAGGPYEQYV.